This T cell receptor beta chain was retrieved from a study of shared clonotypes between healthy human individuals. Profiling relied on immunoSEQ multiplex PCR, and the TCRdb table lists in-frame clones only, not all of them. The sample gives roughly 2 million clones, around 95% of which show up once; roughly 0.13% is in the top ten. The CDR3 spans 14 residues. Germline lookup yields CDR1 SGHTA and CDR2 FQGNSA. V was shortened by 7 bases and J by 5 bases, with 12 bases between the two germline ends. With respect to this clone: Within the sample, other DNA sequences also encode this same CDR3.

The source of this sequence is a man between 18 and 35 years old in good health. The sequenced sample consisted of naive CD4+ T cells sorted from blood. Subset indicated: CD45RA+ positively selected. This chain joins TRBV7-2 and TRBJ1-6, with D possibly matching TRBD1 (5 bases). As DNA, the CDR3 is TGTGCCAGCACCCCCGGGACGGATAATTCACCCCTCCACTTT. Translation gives CASTPGTDNSPLHF.